The next 25 T cell receptor beta chains were all read from a single sample in a study of radiation and T cells in renal cell carcinoma. Documented time point: blood 4 weeks post-SBRT, at nephrectomy. Documented treatment: 15 Gy SBRT to primary tumor, nephrectomy 4 weeks later. Profiling relied on immunoSEQ multiplex PCR, and the TCRdb table lists in-frame clones only, not all of them. The sample gives some 150,000 clones, 75% to 90% of which show up once; 17% is in the top ten. The source was blood, collected from a patient whose treatment included radiotherapy and nephrectomy. All receptors derive from a woman aged 45-59 years with renal cell carcinoma.

The gene calls are TRBV9 and TRBJ1-2, with D perhaps TRBD1 (6 bases). The V gene lost 0 bases and the J gene lost 2 bases, with 11 bases spanning the gap. This CDR3 contains 15 residues. Looked up from germline, CDR1 is SGDLS and CDR2 is YYNGEE. The CDR3 is CASSVEQGWNYGYTF. In DNA, the CDR3 is TGTGCCAGCAGCGTAGAGCAGGGGTGGAACTATGGCTACACCTTC.

V gene TRBV2 combines with J gene TRBJ2-7; 11 bases match TRBD2. The V gene's germline CDR1 is SNHLY and CDR2 FYNNEI. J gave up 4 bases and V 5 bases, and 4 bases lay outside the gene matches. CDR3 size: 14 residues. In DNA form, the CDR3 reads TGTGCCAGCAGTTCCGGGACTAGCGGTTACGAGCAGTACTTC. Protein product: CASSSGTSGYEQYF. Looking up the rest from reference TRBV2 and TRBJ2-7 gives the full variable domain: EPEVTQTPSHQVTQMGQEVILRCVPISNHLYFYWYRQILGQKVEFLVSFYNNEISEKSEIFDDQFSVERPDGSNFTLKIRSTKLEDSAMYFCASSSGTSGYEQYFGPGTRLTVT.

In nucleotides, the CDR3 is TGTGCCAGCAGCATTGGACTTAACTACGAGCAGTACTTC. It specifies CASSIGLNYEQYF. V gene TRBV27 combines with J gene TRBJ2-7, with D perhaps TRBD2 (5 bases). Trimming took 6 bases from V and 3 from J, leaving 12 bases between them. From germline, CDR1 is MNHEY and CDR2 SMNVEV (reference sequence). The CDR3 totals 13 residues.

About this clone itself: The same CDR3 is also encoded by other DNA sequences in this sample. The gene calls are TRBV20-1 and TRBJ2-7; no clear D. Germline CDR1 and CDR2: DFQATT and SNEGSKA (reference sequence). The V gene lost 0 bases and the J gene lost 4 bases, with 4 bases spanning the gap. CDR3 length: 11 amino acids. Written as DNA, the CDR3 is TGCAGTGCTAGAGACACATACGAGCAGTACTTC. It translates to CSARDTYEQYF.

The V call is TRBV7-2, the J call TRBJ2-7; D unresolved. V was cut by 4 bases and J by 5 bases, with 15 bases left in between. The CDR3 is made up of 14 amino acids. Germline V CDR1 and CDR2: SGHTA, FQGNSA. CDR3: CASSSEPNRHEQYF. The CDR3 DNA reads as TGTGCCAGCAGCTCCGAACCTAACCGCCACGAGCAGTACTTC.

This chain links TRBV9 with TRBJ2-7; D is possibly TRBD2 (5 bases). Germline V gene lookup returns CDR1 SGDLS and CDR2 YYNGEE. V lost 0 bases and J lost 7, with 14 bases in between. This CDR3 contains 14 residues. The CDR3: CASSVVEGSGEQYF. For the CDR3, the DNA is TGTGCCAGCAGCGTAGTTGAGGGCTCGGGAGAGCAGTACTTC.

The chain combines TRBV11-2 with TRBJ2-3; weak D call: TRBD1 (6 bases). In germline, CDR1 is SGHAT, CDR2 FQNNGV. The CDR3 spans 17 residues. Trimming left V 6 bases short and J 0 bases short, with 19 bases between. Here the CDR3 reads CASRSWGQRASTDTQYF. DNA of the CDR3: TGTGCCAGCAGGTCGTGGGGGCAGAGGGCGAGCACAGATACGCAGTATTTT.

This rearrangement joins TRBV15 to TRBJ1-1; D uncertain. CDR1 is LNHNV and CDR2 is YYDKDF in the germline V gene (reference sequence). Trimming pared 3 bases from V and 1 base from J, leaving 6 bases between. The CDR3 consists of 13 residues. The CDR3 DNA reads TGTGCCACCAGCAGGGCAGCGAACACTGAAGCTTTCTTT. Its protein is CATSRAANTEAFF.

The rearrangement uses TRBV18 and TRBJ1-1; tentative D call: TRBD1 (5 bases). Germline assignment: CDR1 KGHSH and CDR2 LQKENI. CDR3 size: 15 residues. V lost 3 bases and J lost 1, with 12 bases in between. CDR3 in amino acids: CASSPPGPGNTEAFF. CDR3 sequence (DNA): TGTGCCAGCTCACCCCCGGGACCGGGGAACACTGAAGCTTTCTTT.

The rearrangement joins TRBV7-9 to TRBJ2-2; 12 bases are shared with TRBD2. The V gene end was trimmed by 2 bases and the J gene end by 6 bases; junction bases not matched to a gene: 4. The CDR3 length is 16 residues. Germline V gene sequence: CDR1 SEHNR, CDR2 FQNEAQ (reference sequence). CDR3 nucleotides: TGTGCCAGCAGCTTACCTAGCGGGGGGGCTGCCGGGGAGCTGTTTTTT. It is translated as CASSLPSGGAAGELFF. Complete variable domain (other parts from reference TRBV7-9 and TRBJ2-2): DTGVSQNPRHKITKRGQNVTFRCDPISEHNRLYWYRQTLGQGPEFLTYFQNEAQLEKSRLLSDRFSAERPKGSFSTLEIQRTEQGDSAMYLCASSLPSGGAAGELFFGEGSRLTVL.

The chain combines TRBV6-5 with TRBJ1-5; the D is unclear. This CDR3 region has 15 residues. V dropped 0 bases and J dropped 1 base, with 7 bases sitting between them. Germline V gives CDR1 MNHEY, CDR2 SVGAGI. CDR3 nucleotides: TGTGCCAGCAGTTACTCGTACGGGAGCAATCAGCCCCAGCATTTT. As protein: CASSYSYGSNQPQHF.

The chain combines TRBV7-2 with TRBJ1-3, with D hard to call. There are 14 residues in the CDR3. Trimming took off 1 base at V and 0 bases at J, with 4 bases between the two ends. The germline CDR1 and CDR2 sequences are SGHTA and FQGNSA. The CDR3 protein is CASSLGSSGNTIYF. CDR3 sequence (DNA): TGTGCCAGCAGCTTAGGGAGCTCTGGAAACACCATATATTTT.

The count of this clone is one. The chain couples TRBV28 to TRBJ2-7; the D call may be TRBD1 or TRBD2 (5 bases each). Germline-derived CDR1 and CDR2 are MDHEN and SYDVKM. The CDR3 runs to 14 residues. Trimming removed 7 bases at V and 5 bases at J, with 18 bases between. This chain's CDR3 is CASISRGLSHEQYF. The CDR3 nucleotides read TGTGCCAGCATATCGAGGGGCCTATCCCACGAGCAGTACTTC.

The chain recombines TRBV7-8 with TRBJ2-3, with 9 positions matching TRBD1. V shed 6 bases and J 6 bases; nucleotides not matched to a gene: 7. The CDR3 spans 14 residues. The V gene's germline CDR1 is SGHVS and CDR2 FQNEAQ. Here the CDR3 reads CASRETGGSDTQYF. The CDR3 DNA is TGTGCCAGCAGGGAGACAGGGGGTTCGGATACGCAGTATTTT.

This clone was observed a few times. The chain uses TRBV10-2 and TRBJ1-1; the match to TRBD1 covers 9 bases. There are 13 residues in the CDR3. Trimming cost V 10 bases and J 1 base; bases outside gene matches: 4. CDR1 is WSHSY, CDR2 SAAADI, per germline. CDR3 bases: TGCGCCACATGGACAGGGGAGAACACTGAAGCTTTCTTT. As protein: CATWTGENTEAFF.

This chain connects TRBV27 to TRBJ1-5, with D tentatively TRBD1 (6 bases). The CDR3 contains 16 residues. Germline CDR1 is MNHEY and CDR2 is SMNVEV (reference sequence). V was shortened by 5 bases and J by 3 bases, with 17 bases between the two germline ends. CDR3 in DNA: TGTGCCAGCAGTCCTATCCCCAGGGGCCCCAATCAGCCCCAGCATTTT. Its translation is CASSPIPRGPNQPQHF.

V usage is TRBV6-4 and J usage is TRBJ2-1; the match to TRBD2 covers 8 bases. CDR3 length: 15 amino acids. V shed 3 bases and J 6 bases; nucleotides not matched to a gene: 7. Germline V gene lookup returns CDR1 MRHNA and CDR2 SNTAGT. CDR3 in DNA: TGTGCCAGCAGTGAGTGGCGGGAGGCGGGCAATGAGCAGTTCTTC. It encodes CASSEWREAGNEQFF.

This clone came up a few times. This chain uses TRBV5-1 with TRBJ1-1; D not certain. Per the germline V gene, CDR1 is SGHRS and CDR2 is YFSETQ. The CDR3 runs to 12 residues. V lost 5 bases to trimming and J lost 8 bases, with 13 bases between them. The DNA for the CDR3 is TGCGCCAGCAGACTGGGTATTCGCGAAGCTTTCTTT. Encoded protein: CASRLGIREAFF.

A note on this clone: At one end, the junction sequence differs from germline, possibly due to a read error. The rearrangement uses TRBV23-1 and TRBJ2-7; D perhaps matches TRBD1 (6 bases). TRBV23-1 is treated as an ORF (open reading frame) with a function not yet certain. The CDR3 covers 9 residues. CDR3 nucleotides: TGCGCCAGCAGTCACCGGGACACCTTC. This translates into CASSHRDTF.

The rearrangement links TRBV7-2 to TRBJ1-6; 8 bases match TRBD1. Losses at the gene ends were 4 bases for V and 5 bases for J; bases not matched to a gene: 10. The CDR3 is made up of 17 amino acids. From germline, CDR1 is SGHTA and CDR2 FQGNSA. Here the CDR3 DNA reads TGTGCCAGCAGCTGGTGGGGGCAGGGGGCGAATAATTCACCCCTCCACTTT. Translation gives CASSWWGQGANNSPLHF.

The genes are TRBV27 and TRBJ1-2, with D unresolved. The CDR3 contains 13 residues. Trimming stripped 3 bases from V and 6 bases from J, with 11 bases between. Germline V lookup: CDR1 MNHEY, CDR2 SMNVEV (reference sequence). The CDR3 sequence is CASSFGIEDGYTF. CDR3 coding DNA: TGTGCCAGCAGTTTCGGGATAGAGGATGGCTACACCTTC.

This clone was detected only once. This CDR3 reads CASSSQAGGLFNEQFF. In nucleotides, the CDR3 is TGTGCCAGCAGTTCGCAAGCGGGAGGGTTGTTCAATGAGCAGTTCTTC. The rearrangement links TRBV27 to TRBJ2-1; 10 nucleotides align to TRBD2. CDR1 MNHEY and CDR2 SMNVEV come from the germline V gene (reference sequence). This CDR3 is 16 amino acids long. V was pared by 4 bases and J by 6 bases, with 9 bases of the junction left unmatched.

V usage is TRBV6-6 and J usage is TRBJ2-7; 10 bases match TRBD1. This CDR3 has 15 amino acids. V gave up 5 bases and J gave up 0 bases; unmatched junction bases: 4. Germline V gene data show CDR1 as MNHNY and CDR2 as SVGAGI (reference sequence). In DNA form, the CDR3 reads TGTGCCAGCAGTAAAGACAGGGGGCCCTCCTACGAGCAGTACTTC. Its translation: CASSKDRGPSYEQYF.

The chain has TRBV6-5 and TRBJ2-7; 10 bases are shared with TRBD2. Trimming took 0 bases from V and 3 from J; bases not matched to a gene: 5. The CDR3 extends over 16 amino acids. The V gene's germline CDR1 is MNHEY and CDR2 SVGAGI. CDR3 sequence: CASSYSLPSGSYEQYF. For the CDR3, the DNA is TGTGCCAGCAGTTACTCGTTACCTAGCGGGAGCTACGAGCAGTACTTC.

The gene calls are TRBV10-3 and TRBJ2-6, with a tentative D call TRBD1 (5 bases). The CDR3 totals 19 residues. CDR1 is ENHRY and CDR2 is SYGVKD in the germline V gene. Trimming took 2 bases from V and 2 from J, leaving 19 bases between them. CDR3 nucleotides: TGTGCCATCAGTGAGCGTAGGGGCCCCGGTGGAACTGGGGCCAACGTCCTGACTTTC. It encodes CAISERRGPGGTGANVLTF.